A single sample gave rise to the 9 T cell receptor beta chains below, sequenced in a study of T cells in women clearing cervical HPV infection. The data were produced by immunoSEQ multiplex PCR, yet TCRdb's version contains in-frame clones alone and is incomplete. The sample table sets out some 30,000 clones. Specimen: blood buffy coat. The receptors stem from a woman between 18 and 70 years old with a cervical HPV16 infection that either progressed to CIN3+ or cleared (not recorded which).

In regard to this clone: The read ends 3 residues early relative to the CDR3; the germline J gene fills the gap. The chain couples TRBV5-1 to TRBJ2-7; D perhaps matches TRBD1 (6 bases). V was clipped by 3 bases and J by 6 bases, with 19 bases between them. Germline CDR1 SGHRS, CDR2 YFSETQ. CDR3 length: 15 residues. The CDR3: CASSYLVGQNAEQYF. The CDR3 bases that were read are TGCGCCAGCAGCTACCTAGTGGGACAAAACGCCGAG. The full variable domain, rest sourced from reference TRBV5-1 and TRBJ2-7, is KAGVTQTPRYLIKTRGQQVTLSCSPISGHRSVSWYQQTPGQGLQFLFEYFSETQRNKGNFPGRFSGRQFSNSRSEMNVSTLELGDSALYLCASSYLVGQNAEQYFGPGTRLTVT.

A note on this clone: The read ends 3 residues before the CDR3 terminus; that terminus is restored from the germline J gene. Other DNA sequences within the sample encode an identical CDR3. V gene TRBV19 combines with J gene TRBJ2-7, with D possibly TRBD2 on 5 matching bases. CDR1 is LNHDA, CDR2 SQIVND, per germline (reference sequence). V was cut by 8 bases and J by 2 bases, with 13 bases left in between. This CDR3 has 13 amino acids. The part of the CDR3 DNA that was read is TGTGCCAGTGGCCCGGGGTCCACCTACGAG. Its protein product is CASGPGSTYE. The full CDR3 sequence reads CASGPGSTYEQYF. The entire variable domain, with the rest obtained from reference TRBV19 and TRBJ2-7, is as follows: DGGITQSPKYLFRKEGQNVTLSCEQNLNHDAMYWYRQDPGQGLRLIYYSQIVNDFQKGDIAEGYSVSREKKESFPLTVTSAQKNPTAFYLCASGPGSTYEQYFGPGTRLTVT.

Points on this clone: From the germline J gene comes the end of the CDR3, since the read stops 3 residues before it. The rearrangement links TRBV5-4 to TRBJ2-7, with TRBD2 identical over 9 bases. The germline gives CDR1 SGHNT, CDR2 YYREEE (reference sequence). The CDR3 is 16 residues long. With 4 bases clipped from V and 1 base from J, the junction kept 9 bases outside the gene matches. CDR3 residues: CASSGRGRGGSYEQYF. Partial CDR3 DNA: TGTGCCAGCAGCGGGCGGGGGCGGGGGGGATCCTACGAG.

Note on this clone: The read halts 3 residues ahead of the CDR3 end, with the missing end drawn from the germline J gene. This sequence joins TRBV20-1 and TRBJ2-1; TRBD2 aligns across 12 bases. CDR1 and CDR2 from the germline V gene are DFQATT and SNEGSKA (reference sequence). The length of the CDR3 is 15 residues. The ends lost 5 bases at V and 4 bases at J; junction bases unmatched: 6. The CDR3 reads CSALLAGGTYNEQFF. The CDR3 DNA, read in part, is TGCAGTGCTCTGCTAGCGGGGGGGACTTACAATGAG.

Turning to this clone: The CDR3 is cut off 3 residues early in the read; its end comes from the germline J gene. The rearrangement uses TRBV7-2 and TRBJ1-1; D possibly corresponds to TRBD1 (5 bases). Trimming stripped 5 bases from V and 4 bases from J, with 14 bases between. The CDR3 spans 14 residues. Germline V CDR1 and CDR2: SGHTA, FQGNSA. CDR3 sequence: CASSPGEGITEAFF. The covered CDR3 bases are TGTGCCAGCAGCCCGGGGGAAGGAATCACTGAA.

In the case of this clone: The CDR3 goes on 3 residues after the read ends, and that part is filled in from the germline J gene. This sequence joins TRBV18 and TRBJ1-2; TRBD1 matches at 8 bases. The trim removed 3 bases at V and 6 bases at J, leaving 6 bases unmatched. The germline gives CDR1 KGHSH, CDR2 LQKENI. The CDR3 loop spans 14 amino acids. CDR3: CASSPVTGEHGYTF. CDR3 bases read: TGTGCCAGCTCACCCGTGACAGGGGAGCATGGC. Together with reference TRBV18 and TRBJ1-2, the CDR3 gives the full variable domain: NAGVMQNPRHLVRRRGQEARLRCSPMKGHSHVYWYRQLPEEGLKFMVYLQKENIIDESGMPKERFSAEFPKEGPSILRIQQVVRGDSAAYFCASSPVTGEHGYTFGSGTRLTVV.

Worth noting for this clone: Relative to the germline gene, one junction end is altered; a read error may explain this. The read ends 3 residues early relative to the CDR3; the germline J gene fills the gap. Other DNA sequences in the same sample also yield this CDR3. This chain links TRBV5-5 with TRBJ1-3, with D possibly TRBD1 on 6 matching bases. The CDR3 totals 15 residues. Germline V CDR1 and CDR2: SGHKS, YYEKEE (reference sequence). The CDR3 protein is CASSLGGQRKNTIYF. Partial CDR3 DNA: TGTGCCAGCAGCTTGGGTGGACAGAGGAAAAACACA.

A note on this clone: The missing CDR3 end, 3 residues past where the read stops, is filled in from the germline J gene. The gene calls are TRBV20-1 and TRBJ2-5; D call uncertain. Per the germline V gene, CDR1 is DFQATT and CDR2 is SNEGSKA (reference sequence). The CDR3 runs 13 residues. V was pared by 0 bases and J by 3 bases, with 8 bases between. The covered CDR3 bases are TGCAGTGCTAGAGATTACTACAAAGAGACC. Translating it yields CSARDYYKET. The whole CDR3 protein reads CSARDYYKETQYF.

For this clone: The read stops 3 residues short of the end of the CDR3; the missing end is completed from the germline J gene. The J gene is TRBJ2-4, the V gene TRBV7-9, with unresolved D. CDR1 is SEHNR and CDR2 is FQNEAQ in the germline V gene (reference sequence). The CDR3 is made up of 12 amino acids. The covered CDR3 bases are TGTGCCAGCAGCTTAGCGAAGGGTGAT. Translated, it gives CASSLAKGD. The complete CDR3 sequence is CASSLAKGDQYF.